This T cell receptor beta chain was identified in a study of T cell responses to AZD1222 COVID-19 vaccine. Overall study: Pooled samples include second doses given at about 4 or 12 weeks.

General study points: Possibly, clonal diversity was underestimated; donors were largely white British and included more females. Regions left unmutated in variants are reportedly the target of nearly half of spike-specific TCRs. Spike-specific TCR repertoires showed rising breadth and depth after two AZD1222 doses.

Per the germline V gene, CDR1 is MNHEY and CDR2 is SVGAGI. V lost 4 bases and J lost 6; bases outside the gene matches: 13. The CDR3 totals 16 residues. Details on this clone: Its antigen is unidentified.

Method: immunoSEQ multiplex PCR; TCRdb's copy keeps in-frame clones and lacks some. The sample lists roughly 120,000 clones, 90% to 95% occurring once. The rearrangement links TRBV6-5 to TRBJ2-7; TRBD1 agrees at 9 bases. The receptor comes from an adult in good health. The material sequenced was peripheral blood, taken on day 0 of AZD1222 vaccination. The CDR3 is CASSSNVDRGLGEQYF. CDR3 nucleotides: TGTGCCAGCAGTTCTAACGTCGACAGGGGGTTAGGCGAGCAGTACTTC.